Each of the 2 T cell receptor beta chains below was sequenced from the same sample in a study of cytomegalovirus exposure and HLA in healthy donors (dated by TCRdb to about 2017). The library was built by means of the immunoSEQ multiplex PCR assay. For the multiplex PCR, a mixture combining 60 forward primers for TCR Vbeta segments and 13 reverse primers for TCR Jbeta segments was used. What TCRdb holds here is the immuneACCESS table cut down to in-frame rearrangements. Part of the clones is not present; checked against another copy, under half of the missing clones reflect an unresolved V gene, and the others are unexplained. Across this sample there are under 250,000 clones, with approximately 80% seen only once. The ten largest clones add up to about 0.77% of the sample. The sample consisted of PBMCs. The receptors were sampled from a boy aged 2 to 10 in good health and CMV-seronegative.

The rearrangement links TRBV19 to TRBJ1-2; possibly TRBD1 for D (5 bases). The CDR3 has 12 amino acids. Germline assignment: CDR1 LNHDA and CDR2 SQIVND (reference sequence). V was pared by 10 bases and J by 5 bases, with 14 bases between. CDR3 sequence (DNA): TGTGCCATCCATGGGGGGAGTTATGGCTACACCTTC. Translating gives CAIHGGSYGYTF.

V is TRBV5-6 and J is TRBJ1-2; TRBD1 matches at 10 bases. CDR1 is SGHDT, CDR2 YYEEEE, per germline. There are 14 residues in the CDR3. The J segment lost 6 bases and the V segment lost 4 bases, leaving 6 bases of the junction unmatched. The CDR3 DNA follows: TGTGCCAGCAGCCTGGGGACAGGGGAGGATGGCTACACCTTC. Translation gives CASSLGTGEDGYTF.